This TCR beta chain was sequenced during a study of T cells in Graves' hyperthyroidism and ophthalmopathy. This clonotype was seen repeatedly, ten times or more. Its antigen is unidentified. The CDR3 runs 14 residues. V lost 2 bases and J 2 bases, leaving 9 bases between the germline ends. Germline V gene lookup returns CDR1 SGHAT and CDR2 FQNNGV. Points from the study as a whole: Ophthalmopathy was separated from stable hyperthyroidism by a 13 V-J model. Among thyroid clonotypes expanded above 0.001, most also appeared in blood. Ophthalmopathy prediction by the model preceded onset by a median roughly 6 months.

From RNA transcripts, TCR beta CDR3 regions were amplified. RT-PCR in the first round (using the HTBI primer set) targeted the TCR CDR3. MiXCR, applied by TCRdb to the multiplex PCR reads, yields one record per CDR3 protein. Among almost 600,000 distinct CDR3 sequences, about 14% were seen once, and the ten largest hold under 7%. Used for diagnoses were clinical symptoms, serum thyroxine and TRAb, thyroid ultrasound and orbital computed tomography. Sequenced material: blood. This chain links TRBV11-2 with TRBJ2-5; no firm D call. This clonotype originated in a woman aged 30 to 39 with Graves' hyperthyroidism that later progressed to Graves' ophthalmopathy. The chain's CDR3 is CASSLFATQETQYF. The CDR3 DNA reads as TGTGCCAGCAGCTTATTTGCCACACAAGAGACCCAGTACTTC.